A single sample gave rise to the 17 T cell receptor beta chains below, sequenced in a study of blood T cell repertoires in COVID-19. Assay used: immunoSEQ multiplex PCR; TCRdb lists only in-frame clones, some missing. Of roughly 260,000 clones in the sample, about nine tenths were seen once. The specimen sequenced was peripheral blood. These receptors were collected from a man aged 40-50 years who had recovered from COVID-19.

This chain connects TRBV15 to TRBJ1-6; 7 bases map to TRBD1. The V gene end was trimmed by 5 bases and the J gene end by 4 bases; junction bases not matched to a gene: 5. Germline lookup yields CDR1 LNHNV and CDR2 YYDKDF (reference sequence). This CDR3 is built from 15 residues. The CDR3 nucleotides are TGTGCCACCAGCGAGAGACAGGGTTATAATTCACCCCTCCACTTT. Protein sequence: CATSERQGYNSPLHF.

The chain carries TRBV9 and TRBJ2-7; D is possibly TRBD1 (6 bases). The CDR3 sequence is 16 residues long. Germline CDR1 and CDR2: SGDLS and YYNGEE. With 0 bases removed from V and 2 bases from J, the gap between germline ends came to 15 bases. This chain's CDR3 is CASSVDPLDRPYEQYF. The CDR3 DNA follows: TGTGCCAGCAGCGTAGACCCACTGGACAGACCCTACGAGCAGTACTTC.

This clone showed up just once. The V gene is TRBV10-3, the J gene TRBJ2-7; TRBD1 might be the D (5 bases). The CDR3 has 11 amino acids. Germline CDR1 is ENHRY and CDR2 is SYGVKD. Deletions cut 10 bases from V and 6 bases from J, with 13 bases between. The CDR3 sequence: CATSAGAEQYF. CDR3 sequence (DNA): TGTGCCACGTCGGCTGGGGCCGAGCAGTACTTC.

The V and J genes are TRBV5-6 and TRBJ2-3; 8 bases align to TRBD1. The V and J ends lost 1 base and 1 base, in that order; junction bases with no gene match: 5. The CDR3 runs 16 residues. Germline CDR1 and CDR2: SGHDT and YYEEEE. This CDR3 is CASSLSRGQGTDTQYF. As DNA, the CDR3 is TGTGCCAGCAGCTTGTCCAGGGGGCAGGGCACAGATACGCAGTATTTT. Supplemented by reference TRBV5-6 and TRBJ2-3, the full variable domain reads DAGVTQSPTHLIKTRGQQVTLRCSPKSGHDTVSWYQQALGQGPQFIFQYYEEEERQRGNFPDRFSGHQFPNYSSELNVNALLLGDSALYLCASSLSRGQGTDTQYFGPGTRLTVL.

This clone was seen a handful of times. The V call is TRBV3-1 (or the pseudogene TRBV3-2), the J call TRBJ2-2; D may be TRBD2 (5 bases). V lost 1 base, J lost 8 bases, and 11 bases lay in between. Germline-derived CDR1 and CDR2 are LGHDT and YNNKEL (reference sequence). This CDR3 is built from 14 residues. The CDR3 region is CASSQVAERGELFF. The DNA for the CDR3 is TGTGCCAGCAGCCAAGTAGCAGAGCGGGGGGAGCTGTTTTTT.

A single count supports this clone. CDR3 in amino acids: CASSIFPGGNTEAFF. The CDR3 DNA sequence: TGTGCCAGTAGTATATTCCCCGGGGGGAACACTGAAGCTTTCTTT. The chain joins TRBV19 to TRBJ1-1; tentatively, D is TRBD1 (5 bases). Germline CDR1 is LNHDA and CDR2 is SQIVND (reference sequence). The CDR3 contains 15 residues. Deletions cut 2 bases from V and 1 base from J, with 11 bases between.

V and J are TRBV6-2 or TRBV6-3 and TRBJ1-5, with D maybe TRBD1 (5 bases). Germline V gene data show CDR1 as MNHEY and CDR2 as SVGEGT. With 5 bases removed from V and 3 bases from J, the gap between germline ends came to 14 bases. The CDR3 runs 15 residues. The CDR3 region is CASSLPDRHNQPQHF. The DNA for the CDR3 is TGTGCCAGCAGTCTTCCTGACAGACACAATCAGCCCCAGCATTTT.

V is TRBV19 and J is TRBJ2-2; 9 positions agree with TRBD2. The CDR3 has 15 amino acids. Trimming took 6 bases from V and 4 from J; bases not matched to a gene: 6. The germline V gene has CDR1 LNHDA and CDR2 SQIVND (reference sequence). CDR3 bases: TGTGCCAGTAGGAGTAGCGGGAGTGGCACCGGGGAGCTGTTTTTT. This encodes CASRSSGSGTGELFF.

The rearrangement uses TRBV19 and TRBJ2-7; D may be TRBD2 (7 bases). With 6 bases removed from V and 2 bases from J, the gap between germline ends came to 17 bases. There are 15 residues in the CDR3. Germline CDR1 is LNHDA and CDR2 is SQIVND (reference sequence). The CDR3 reads CASSTGPGLTYEQYF. The CDR3 region has the DNA TGTGCCAGTAGCACAGGGCCGGGACTAACCTACGAGCAGTACTTC.

This sequence joins TRBV6-5 and TRBJ2-7; 8 nucleotides agree with TRBD2. The CDR3 consists of 16 residues. Germline assignment: CDR1 MNHEY and CDR2 SVGAGI. The junction had 9 bases not matched to a gene; V was cut back by 2 bases and J by 3 bases. The CDR3 nucleotides read TGTGCCAGCAGTTACAGGGGAGCGGGAGTTCGCTACGAGCAGTACTTC. Protein product: CASSYRGAGVRYEQYF.

The rearrangement uses TRBV7-8 and TRBJ2-5, with D perhaps matching TRBD2 (7 bases). The CDR3 runs 15 residues. CDR1 SGHVS and CDR2 FQNEAQ come from the germline V gene. V was shortened by 1 base and J by 4 bases, with 13 bases between the two germline ends. The CDR3 sequence is CASSLEGGAGETQYF. CDR3 nucleotide sequence: TGTGCCAGCAGCTTAGAGGGGGGGGCAGGAGAGACCCAGTACTTC.

The chain employs TRBV9 and TRBJ1-1; possible D gene TRBD1, 6 bases. The CDR3 covers 15 residues. V was shortened by 0 bases and J by 1 base, with 10 bases between the two germline ends. Germline assignment: CDR1 SGDLS and CDR2 YYNGEE. CDR3 protein: CASSVAGTRNTEAFF. In DNA, the CDR3 is TGTGCCAGCAGCGTAGCTGGGACAAGGAACACTGAAGCTTTCTTT.

J is TRBJ2-3 and V is TRBV14; TRBD2 aligns across 13 bases. Germline loops: CDR1 SGHDN, CDR2 FVKESK. The CDR3 extends over 17 amino acids. Losses at the gene ends were 5 bases for V and 4 bases for J; bases not matched to a gene: 9. The CDR3 nucleotides are TGTGCCAGCAGCGAAGGACTAGCGGGGGCCTATGCAGATACGCAGTATTTT. Encoded protein: CASSEGLAGAYADTQYF.

The gene calls are TRBV5-8 and TRBJ1-2; 7 bases fit TRBD1. V trimming: 2 bases; J trimming: 3 bases; junction bases outside the gene matches: 1. CDR3 length equals 13 residues. CDR1 is SGHTS and CDR2 is YDEGEE in the germline V gene. CDR3 bases: TGTGCCAGCAGCTTACAGGGGTACTATGGCTACACCTTC. Translating it yields CASSLQGYYGYTF. The full variable domain, its missing parts supplied by reference TRBV5-8 and TRBJ1-2, is EAGVTQSPTHLIKTRGQQATLRCSPISGHTSVYWYQQALGLGLQFLLWYDEGEERNRGNFPPRFSGRQFPNYSSELNVNALELEDSALYLCASSLQGYYGYTFGSGTRLTVV.

This sequence joins TRBV27 and TRBJ1-4; D is undetermined. V was shortened by 0 bases and J by 8 bases, with 7 bases between the two germline ends. Germline V CDR1 and CDR2: MNHEY, SMNVEV (reference sequence). CDR3 length: 13 residues. CDR3 nucleotides: TGTGCCAGCAGTTTATCGAGGTGGGAAAAACTGTTTTTT. The encoded protein is CASSLSRWEKLFF.

This chain joins TRBV3-1 (or the pseudogene TRBV3-2) and TRBJ1-5; the match to TRBD1 covers 7 bases. Germline CDR1 and CDR2: LGHDT and YNNKEL (reference sequence). This CDR3 has 14 amino acids. V lost 4 bases to trimming and J lost 11 bases; unmatched junction nucleotides: 11. CDR3 coding DNA: TGTGCCAGCAGCCCAAATCGGGACAGCCGGGCCCAGCATTTT. It is translated as CASSPNRDSRAQHF.

This sequence joins TRBV4-1 and TRBJ2-4, with 10 bases identical to TRBD2. V lost 0 bases and J lost 9; bases outside the gene matches: 8. This CDR3 has 16 amino acids. The germline CDR1 and CDR2 sequences are MGHRA and YSYEKL. CDR3 in amino acids: CASSQDVSGRAGIQYF. The CDR3, as DNA: TGCGCCAGCAGCCAAGATGTCAGCGGGAGGGCCGGCATTCAGTACTTC.